These 3 T cell receptor beta chains were sequenced from one sample in a study of cytomegalovirus exposure and HLA in healthy donors. Clones were sequenced by immunoSEQ multiplex PCR, and TCRdb holds only the in-frame ones, with some missing. Among around 170,000 clones listed, roughly 85% were seen once. Sequencing was done on a sample of PBMCs. Every receptor here comes from a young man in good health and CMV-seropositive.

V gene TRBV5-1 combines with J gene TRBJ2-5, with TRBD2 identical over 14 bases. The germline V gene has CDR1 SGHRS and CDR2 YFSETQ. The J segment lost 4 bases and the V segment lost 0 bases, leaving 5 bases of the junction unmatched. This CDR3 has 17 residues. The DNA for the CDR3 is TGCGCCAGCAGCTTGGCCAGGACTAGCGGGAGGCGAGAGACCCAGTACTTC. Amino acids: CASSLARTSGRRETQYF.

The chain is built from TRBV5-1 and TRBJ2-4, with D possibly TRBD2 on 6 matching bases. Per germline, CDR1 SGHRS and CDR2 YFSETQ. The CDR3 extends over 15 amino acids. The V and J ends lost 1 base and 1 base respectively, with 9 bases between them. Written as DNA, the CDR3 is TGCGCCAGCAGCTTGCCGGGAGAGGCCAAAAACATTCAGTACTTC. Amino acid sequence: CASSLPGEAKNIQYF.

The chain combines TRBV5-4 with TRBJ2-7; 9 nucleotides line up with TRBD1. CDR1 and CDR2 from the germline V gene are SGHNT and YYREEE (reference sequence). V lost 2 bases and J lost 1; bases outside the gene matches: 4. This CDR3 has 15 residues. As DNA, the CDR3 is TGTGCCAGCAGCTTACAGGGGGCTGGGTCCTACGAGCAGTACTTC. This gives the protein CASSLQGAGSYEQYF.